This TCR beta chain originates from a study of PD-1 blockade in classical Hodgkin lymphoma. This CDR3 has 16 residues. Deletions cut 2 bases from V and 0 bases from J, with 14 bases between. The germline CDR1 and CDR2 sequences are SQVTM and ANQGSEA. In its sample, this clone is medium-sized. No patient escaped relapse after autologous stem cell transplantation, and brentuximab vedotin exposure varied. Patients showed best responses of complete response, partial response or progressive disease. The protocol was immunoSEQ multiplex PCR, while the TCRdb copy is restricted to in-frame clones and leaves out a portion. The data show roughly 41,000 clones, 80% to 90% seen once.

The clonotype originates from a human donor with classical Hodgkin lymphoma. The source material was peripheral blood mononuclear cells (PBMCs), sampled before the second cycle of nivolumab. The chain is built from TRBV29-1 and TRBJ1-3, with D unresolved. As DNA, the CDR3 is TGCAGCGTTGAATTGCTGCAGGCCGACTCTGGAAACACCATATATTTT. This codes for CSVELLQADSGNTIYF.